Sequencing of this T cell receptor (beta chain) was carried out in a study of OX40 agonist ivuxolimab in advanced cancers. Germline assignment: CDR1 MNHEY and CDR2 SMNVEV (reference sequence). The CDR3 runs 15 residues. The V end lost 1 base, the J end lost 0 bases, and 9 bases lay between the germline ends. Using immunoSEQ multiplex PCR, the repertoire was profiled, and TCRdb retains in-frame clones only, with some absent. The repertoire holds about 64,000 clones, with 80% to 85% as singletons. The gene calls are TRBV27 and TRBJ1-1; D ambiguous. The sequencing here drew on CD4+ or CD8+ T cells sorted from blood, taken in a trial of the OX40 agonist ivuxolimab. The sequence came from an adult with an advanced solid tumor such as melanoma, head and neck, liver or kidney cancer. Written as DNA, the CDR3 is TGTGCCAGCAGTTTATATGGACGTATGAACACTGAAGCTTTCTTT. This sequence encodes CASSLYGRMNTEAFF.